This TCR beta chain originates from a study of T cell responses to AZD1222 COVID-19 vaccine. Germline V gene data show CDR1 as SGHTA and CDR2 as FQGNSA. The CDR3 loop spans 13 amino acids. The V end lost 0 bases, the J end lost 8 bases, and 7 bases lay between the germline ends. The repertoire was sequenced with immunoSEQ multiplex PCR; TCRdb's copy has only in-frame clones and lacks some. The sample has 95,000 to 110,000 clones; around 92% are singletons. The starting material was peripheral blood, obtained 28 days after the second AZD1222 dose. This receptor was identified in an adult who received the AZD1222 COVID-19 vaccine. The rearrangement uses TRBV7-2 and TRBJ1-4; D remains ambiguous. The CDR3 here is CASSLARAEKLFF. The DNA for the CDR3 is TGTGCCAGCAGCTTAGCGCGTGCAGAAAAACTGTTTTTT.